One T cell receptor beta chain is described in this entry. Libraries were prepared by immunoSEQ multiplex PCR; TCRdb keeps only in-frame clonotypes and omits some of them. The repertoire has some 500,000 clones, about 96% of them found once; the top ten carry under 0.065%. Germline CDR1 and CDR2: SGDLS and YYNGEE. This CDR3 has 17 residues. V lost 0 bases, J lost 8 bases, and 21 bases lay in between. The sample originates from a study of shared clonotypes between healthy human individuals. Sequencing used naive CD4+ T cells sorted from blood. Indicated subset: CD45RA+ positively selected. This TCR was recovered from a woman aged 25-40 years in good health. The chain uses TRBV9 and TRBJ2-1; no definite D call. The CDR3 DNA follows: TGTGCCAGCAGCGTAGCAGCTGGGGTGCAAGGGATCGATGAGCAGTTCTTC. Its translation: CASSVAAGVQGIDEQFF.